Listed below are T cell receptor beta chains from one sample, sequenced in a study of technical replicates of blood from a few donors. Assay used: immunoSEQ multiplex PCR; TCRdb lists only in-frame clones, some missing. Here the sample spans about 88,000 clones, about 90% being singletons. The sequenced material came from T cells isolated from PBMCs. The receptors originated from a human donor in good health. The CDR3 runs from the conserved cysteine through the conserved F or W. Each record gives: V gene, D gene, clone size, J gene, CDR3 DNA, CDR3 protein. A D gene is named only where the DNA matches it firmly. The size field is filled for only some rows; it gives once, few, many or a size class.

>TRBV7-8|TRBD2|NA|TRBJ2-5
TGTGCCAGCAGCTTACTCTCGGGACTAGCGGGGACCGCAGAGGAGTACTTC
CASSLLSGLAGTAEEYF
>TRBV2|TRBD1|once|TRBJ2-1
TGTGCCAGCATTAGGACAGGCTATGAGCAGTTCTTC
CASIRTGYEQFF
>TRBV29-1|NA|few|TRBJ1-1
TGCAGCGTTGAAGATCTATCTAGGACTTACGCTGAAGCTTTCTTT
CSVEDLSRTYAEAFF
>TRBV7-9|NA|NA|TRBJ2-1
TGTGCCAGCAGCTTAGCTCTCAATGAGCAGTTCTTC
CASSLALNEQFF
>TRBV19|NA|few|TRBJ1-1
TGTGCCAGTAGTATGGGGAATAGGGGTCACACTGAAGCTTTCTTT
CASSMGNRGHTEAFF
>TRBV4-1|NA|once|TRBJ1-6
TGCGCCAGCAGCCCCCAGGGGCAGGGAAATTCACCCCTCCACTTT
CASSPQGQGNSPLHF
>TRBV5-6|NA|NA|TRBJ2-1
TGTGCCAGCAGCTCGATAGCCTTAGGCTCCTACAATGAGCAGTTCTTC
CASSSIALGSYNEQFF
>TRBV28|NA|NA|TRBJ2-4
TGTGCCAGCAGTTTCGGGGGAAACATTCAGTACTTC
CASSFGGNIQYF
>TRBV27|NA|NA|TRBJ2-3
TGTGCCAGCAGTTTATCTCTCCTTTCCACAGATACGCAGTATTTT
CASSLSLLSTDTQYF
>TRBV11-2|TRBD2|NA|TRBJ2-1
TGTGCCAGCAGCTTTATCTCTGGGGGGGTCGACTACAATGAGCAGTTCTTC
CASSFISGGVDYNEQFF
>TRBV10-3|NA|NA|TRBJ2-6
TGTGCCATCCCCCCCCGAGTGCCCTCTGGGGCCAACGTCCTGACTTTC
CAIPPRVPSGANVLTF
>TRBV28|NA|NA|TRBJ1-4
TGTGCCAGCAGTTTAGACGTCAGGGTTGGTAATGAAAAACTGTTTTTT
CASSLDVRVGNEKLFF
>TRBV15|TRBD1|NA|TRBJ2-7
TGTGCCACCAGCAGAGGGACAGGGGGCTCCTACGAGCAGTACTTC
CATSRGTGGSYEQYF
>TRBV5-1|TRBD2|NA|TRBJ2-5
TGCGCCAGCAGCACGGGGACTAGCGGGAGCTTCGAGACCCAGTACTTC
CASSTGTSGSFETQYF
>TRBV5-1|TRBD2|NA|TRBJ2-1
TGCGCCAGCAGCTTGGTATTTCTAGCGGGGGGGCCTAATGAGCAGTTCTTC
CASSLVFLAGGPNEQFF
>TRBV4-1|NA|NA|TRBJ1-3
TGCGCCAGCAGCGTGTTGAGTTTTGGAAACACCATATATTTT
CASSVLSFGNTIYF
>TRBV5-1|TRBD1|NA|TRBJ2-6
TGCGCCAGCAGCGCCAGAACAGGGGGCGCCGGGGCCAACGTCCTGACTTTC
CASSARTGGAGANVLTF
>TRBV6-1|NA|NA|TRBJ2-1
TGTGCCAGCAGTGAAATGGAGTCCACCGATGAGCAGTTCTTC
CASSEMESTDEQFF
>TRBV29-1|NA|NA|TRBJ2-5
TGCAGCGCCACCGGGACACGCCAAGAGACCCAGTACTTC
CSATGTRQETQYF
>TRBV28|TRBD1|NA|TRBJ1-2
TGTGCCAGCAGTAATAGGGACAGGGGCGTCTATGGCTACACCTTC
CASSNRDRGVYGYTF
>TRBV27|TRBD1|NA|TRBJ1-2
TGTGCCAGCACAGACCGGGACAGGGGCTATGGCTACACCTTC
CASTDRDRGYGYTF
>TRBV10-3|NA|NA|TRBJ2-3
TGTGCCATCAGTCACAGGGATGGCACAGATACGCAGTATTTT
CAISHRDGTDTQYF
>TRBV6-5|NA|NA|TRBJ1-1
TGTGCCAGCCTTACAGGGTTAGGAGCTTTCTTT
CASLTGLGAFF
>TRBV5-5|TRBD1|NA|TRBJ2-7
TGTGCCAGCAGCAGAGGGACAGACTCCTACGAGCAGTACTTC
CASSRGTDSYEQYF
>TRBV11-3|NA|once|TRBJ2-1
TGTGCCAGCAGCTTACGGGGAAGCTCCTACAATGAGCAGTTCTTC
CASSLRGSSYNEQFF
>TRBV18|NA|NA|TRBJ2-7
TGTGCCAGCTCACTGGGACAAGACTACGAGCAGTACTTC
CASSLGQDYEQYF
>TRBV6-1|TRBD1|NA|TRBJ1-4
TGTGCCAGCAGTGAAGTTTATACAGGGGGTACCTTAAGTGAAAAACTGTTTTTT
CASSEVYTGGTLSEKLFF
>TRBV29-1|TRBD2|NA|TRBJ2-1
TGCAGCGGTGTAAGCGGGAGGGGTGGGCCTGAGCAGTTCTTC
CSGVSGRGGPEQFF
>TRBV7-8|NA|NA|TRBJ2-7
TGTGCCAGCAGCTCTACAGGGTCTCGATTCGAGCAGTACTTC
CASSSTGSRFEQYF
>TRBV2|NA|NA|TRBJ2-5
TGTGCCAGCAGTGGGCGGGAAGAGACCCAGTACTTC
CASSGREETQYF
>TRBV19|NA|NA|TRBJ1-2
TGTGCCAGTAGTATAGTGAACAGCAGGCACTATGGCTACACCTTC
CASSIVNSRHYGYTF
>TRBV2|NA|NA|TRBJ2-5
TGTGCCAGCAGTGAAGGAAGCGAGACCCAGTACTTC
CASSEGSETQYF
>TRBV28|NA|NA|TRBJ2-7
TGTGCCAGCAGCACACCTTCCTACGAGCAGTACTTC
CASSTPSYEQYF
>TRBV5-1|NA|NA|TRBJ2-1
TGCGCCAGCAGCCTCACTAGTGGGACCTACAATGAGCAGTTCTTC
CASSLTSGTYNEQFF
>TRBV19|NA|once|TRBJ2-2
TGTGCCAGTAGTATCTCAGTGGTGCCAAACACCGGGGAGCTGTTTTTT
CASSISVVPNTGELFF
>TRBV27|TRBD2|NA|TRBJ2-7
TGTGCCAGCAGTTTTCCCAGGACTAGCGGGAGCTGCGAGCAGTACTTC
CASSFPRTSGSCEQYF
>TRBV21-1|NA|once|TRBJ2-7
TGTGCCAGCAGCAAAGGCTGGGGACAGGGGGACTACGAGCAGTACTTC
CASSKGWGQGDYEQYF
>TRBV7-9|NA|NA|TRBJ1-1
TGTGCCAGCAGCTTAGCGGGGACTGAATCAGAAGCTTTCTTT
CASSLAGTESEAFF
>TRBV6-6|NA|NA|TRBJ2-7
TGTGCCAGCTCTCGAGGGTACTACGAGCAGTACTTC
CASSRGYYEQYF
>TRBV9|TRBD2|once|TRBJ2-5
TGTGCCAGCAGCGTAGGGGGAGGGGTCTCTCGGGAGACCCAGTACTTC
CASSVGGGVSRETQYF
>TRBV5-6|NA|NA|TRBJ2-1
TGTGCCAGCAGCTTGTTCATGTGGCGGGGCTCCTACAATGAGCAGTTCTTC
CASSLFMWRGSYNEQFF
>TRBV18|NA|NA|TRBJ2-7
TGTGCCAGCTCACCACCGGAGGGCTACGAGCAGTACTTC
CASSPPEGYEQYF
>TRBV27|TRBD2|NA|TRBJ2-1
TGTGCCAGCAGAACCCCGGGCGGGAGCTCCTACAATGAGCAGTTCTTC
CASRTPGGSSYNEQFF
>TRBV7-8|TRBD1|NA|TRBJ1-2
TGTGCCAGCAGCTTAGCGCGAATCGCGGGACAGGGCCCAAAAATTTATGGCTACACCTTC
CASSLARIAGQGPKIYGYTF
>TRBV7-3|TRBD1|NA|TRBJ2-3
TGTGCCAGCAGCTTTACCGGGACAGGGCTTACTAGCACAGATACGCAGTATTTT
CASSFTGTGLTSTDTQYF
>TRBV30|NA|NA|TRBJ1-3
TGTGCCTACACCCCGGGTTTAGCGGGAAACACCATATATTTT
CAYTPGLAGNTIYF
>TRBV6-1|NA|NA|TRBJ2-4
TGTGCCAGCAGTGAGGGAAAACAGGTGGCCAAAAACATTCAGTACTTC
CASSEGKQVAKNIQYF
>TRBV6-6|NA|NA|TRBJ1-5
TGTGCCAGCAGTTACCAGACAGTTTCAAGCAATCAGCCCCAGCATTTT
CASSYQTVSSNQPQHF
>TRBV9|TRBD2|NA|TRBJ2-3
TGTGCCAGCAGCACGAGACCAATAGCGGGGGGGCGGGATACGCAGTATTTT
CASSTRPIAGGRDTQYF
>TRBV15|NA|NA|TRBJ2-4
TGTGCCACCAGCAGAGAGAGGCTCAGGGGCGGGAACATTCAGTACTTC
CATSRERLRGGNIQYF
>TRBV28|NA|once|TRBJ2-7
TGTGCCAGCACCAGAGGACTGACGACTTGGGGCGAGCAGTACTTC
CASTRGLTTWGEQYF
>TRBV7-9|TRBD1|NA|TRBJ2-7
TGTGCCAGCAGCCCGGACAGGGACTCCTACGAGCAGTACTTC
CASSPDRDSYEQYF
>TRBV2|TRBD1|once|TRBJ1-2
TGTGCCAGCAGTGAGGCAGGGGGTAGTATTGGCTACACCTTC
CASSEAGGSIGYTF
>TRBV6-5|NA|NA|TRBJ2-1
TGTGCCAGCAGACCGGGAGCTCCCAATGAGCAGTTCTTC
CASRPGAPNEQFF
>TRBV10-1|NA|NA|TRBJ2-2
TGCGCCAGCAGTGAGTCCTACCTCGGGGAGCTGTTTTTT
CASSESYLGELFF
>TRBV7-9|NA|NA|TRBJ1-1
TGTGCCAGCAGGGTCGGCACTGAAGCTTTCTTT
CASRVGTEAFF
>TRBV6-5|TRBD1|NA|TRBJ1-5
TGTGCCAGCAGTTCTTCACAGACAGGGGGGCAGCCCCAGCATTTT
CASSSSQTGGQPQHF
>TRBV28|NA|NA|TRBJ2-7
TGTGCCAGCAGCCCTTTTAAGGAGACGCAGTACTTC
CASSPFKETQYF
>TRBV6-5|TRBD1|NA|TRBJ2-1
TGTGCCAGCAGCCGTACAGGGGCTCATTTGAATGAGCAGTTCTTC
CASSRTGAHLNEQFF
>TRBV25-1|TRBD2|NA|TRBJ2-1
TGTGCCAGCAGTGAATACCGGGGACTAGGCAACTACAATGAGCAGTTCTTC
CASSEYRGLGNYNEQFF